This T cell receptor beta chain is drawn from a study of shared clonotypes between healthy human individuals (dated by TCRdb to about 2020). Notes on the research overall: The cohort comprised two women and a few men aged 18 to 49 years. For each donor, three plates each were used for CD4 naive and CD4 memory, two plates were used for CD8 naive, and one plate was used for CD8 memory. Between about 0.85 and 9.5 billion PBMCs per donor were obtained by leukapheresis. To increase sequencing depth and limit assay-specific biases, different laboratories used diverse techniques to prepare libraries and sequence TCR repertoires. The study deeply sequenced blood TCR repertoires of five healthy adults to estimate repertoire size and the extent of clonotype sharing between individuals. General study outcomes and caveats: Even with the large sequencing depth, rarefaction of the sorted-subset datasets indicated that sequencing was incomplete. Based on pairwise subsampling, the degree of clonotype sharing among donors was expected to be affected by sequencing depth. Compared with non-shared clonotypes, the clonotypes found in all four sorted-subset donors had higher generation probabilities. The genetic and exposure-history diversity represented was limited by the small number of donors. Roughly 5% of naive CD4, 3.5% of naive CD8, approximately 2% of memory CD4, and 0.4% of memory CD8 clonotypes were shared across several donors. Naive subsets generally had larger estimated clonotype richness than memory subsets did. Sampling was restricted to blood, and TCR repertoires in tissues likely differ from the TCR repertoires found in blood.

Using the deep immunoSEQ assay, TCR CDR3 regions were amplified from genomic DNA by multiplex PCR. For each cell subset, the extracted genomic DNA was distributed evenly across all wells of several immunoSEQ 96-well plates, and each plate served as one replicate. For sorted subsets, around 0.2 ug of genomic DNA, equivalent to 25,000 to 30,000 T cell genomes, went into each replicate PCR. The purified libraries were quantified using a Qubit 3.0 fluorometer, sized with a Bioanalyzer 2100, and then quantified again using the KAPA Library Quantification kit. Every immunoSEQ 96-well plate was sequenced on a separate single-read 150-cycle Illumina NextSeq 550 flow cell. The source study handled its data this way. Because the immunoSEQ output included only junctional sequences and no quality scores, the filtering could not be the same as the filtering used for full-length reads. To assign V/J genes and CDR3, sequences were annotated using PyIR, a Python wrapper for IgBLAST v1.9, with IMGT germline references. Reads were removed for weak V/J assignments (E-value above 1e-6), missing CDR3, stop codons, out-of-frame junctions, or ambiguous translated residues. V3J clonotypes were defined as sequences sharing the same inferred V gene, J gene, and CDR3 amino acid sequence. To compute the percentage overlap between repertoires, the number of shared unique clonotypes was divided by the size of the smaller repertoire. Repertoire richness was assessed with RTK rarefaction, the Chao1 estimator, and Recon v2.1 estimates of unobserved clonotypes. OLGA was used to compute generation probabilities for all TCRbeta clonotypes that the gDNA method yielded from four donors. TCRdb took over this immuneACCESS table, retaining in-frame rearrangements with V and J assigned. Such tables are incomplete; in checked studies, under half of the missing clones stem from an unresolved V gene, and the remainder is unexplained. The D gene and trimming were derived from the DNA, and the V and J assignments and clone size from that table. The sample has about 2,500,000 clones on record, approximately 90% of them singletons. 0.11% to 0.15% of the sample goes to the ten largest clones.

The junction carries 9 bases between V and J, which are trimmed by 7 bases and 5 bases respectively. Its CDR3 holds 11 amino acids, cysteine through phenylalanine. Only CDR3 DNA remains: 33 bases, in frame from the first base. The germline V gene supplies CDR1 MGHDK and CDR2 SYGVNS. The donors were healthy, HIV-negative adults with no recently reported acute infections or vaccinations. Every donor was a Caucasian adult residing in Nashville, Tennessee, USA. Magnetic negative selection was used to enrich CD4+ T cells, after which naive cells were positively selected on CD45RA and the negative fraction became the memory subset. Blood was collected by leukapheresis, and PBMCs were isolated by Ficoll-Histopaque density gradient centrifugation and then cryopreserved in liquid nitrogen vapor phase. Analytical flow cytometry was used to check the purity and quantity of each magnetically sorted T cell population. Genomic DNA was isolated from each sorted fraction and quantified by UV absorbance on a Nanodrop 2000c.

On this clone itself: It has no known antigen specificity. Base qualities are not provided; no much larger clone lies one nucleotide away.

The sequence is built from TRBV25-1 and TRBJ2-7, with no confident D gene call. The sequence came from a man between 18 and 35 years old in good health. Sequencing input: naive CD4+ T cells sorted from blood. The cell subset or site tag for this specimen amounts to: CD45RA+ positively selected. The nucleotide sequence is TGTGCCAGCACGTCCCGGGACGAGCAGTACTTC. This is translated as CASTSRDEQYF.